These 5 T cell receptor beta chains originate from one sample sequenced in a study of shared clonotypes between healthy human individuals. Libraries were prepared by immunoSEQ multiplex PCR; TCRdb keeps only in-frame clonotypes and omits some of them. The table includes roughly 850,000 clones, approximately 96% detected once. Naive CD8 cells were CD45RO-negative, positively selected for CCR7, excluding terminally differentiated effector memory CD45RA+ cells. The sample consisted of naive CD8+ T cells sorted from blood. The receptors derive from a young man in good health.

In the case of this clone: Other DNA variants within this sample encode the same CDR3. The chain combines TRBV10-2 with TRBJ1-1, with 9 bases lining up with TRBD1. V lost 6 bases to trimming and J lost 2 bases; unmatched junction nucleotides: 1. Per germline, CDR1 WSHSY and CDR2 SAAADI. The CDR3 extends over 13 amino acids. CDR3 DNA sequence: TGCGCCAGCAGGGGACAGGGTAACACTGAAGCTTTCTTT. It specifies CASRGQGNTEAFF.

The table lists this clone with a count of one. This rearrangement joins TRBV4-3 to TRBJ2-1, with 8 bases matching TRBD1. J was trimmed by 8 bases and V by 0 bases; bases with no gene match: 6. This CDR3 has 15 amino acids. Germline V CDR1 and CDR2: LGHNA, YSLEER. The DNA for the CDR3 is TGCGCCAGCAGCCAAGATCGGACAGGGTTTGATGAGCAGTTCTTC. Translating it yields CASSQDRTGFDEQFF.

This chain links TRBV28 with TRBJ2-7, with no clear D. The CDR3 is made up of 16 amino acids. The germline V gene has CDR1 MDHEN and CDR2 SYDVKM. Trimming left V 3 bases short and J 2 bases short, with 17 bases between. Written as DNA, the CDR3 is TGTGCCAGCAGTTTTCTTGCCGGGCCTAACCCCTACGAGCAGTACTTC. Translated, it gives CASSFLAGPNPYEQYF.

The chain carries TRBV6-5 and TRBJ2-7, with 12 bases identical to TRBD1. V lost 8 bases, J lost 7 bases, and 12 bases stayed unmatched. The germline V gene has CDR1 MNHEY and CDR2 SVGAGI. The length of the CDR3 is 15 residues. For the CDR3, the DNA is TGTGCCAGCTCTCCGGCGGGACAGGGGGCGGGGGAGCAGTACTTC. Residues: CASSPAGQGAGEQYF.

The CDR3: CASSDRNFADTGELFF. The CDR3 DNA reads as TGTGCCAGCAGCGACAGGAATTTCGCGGACACCGGGGAGCTGTTTTTT. This chain uses TRBV5-4 with TRBJ2-2, with D tentatively TRBD1 (6 bases). The germline CDR1 and CDR2 sequences are SGHNT and YYREEE (reference sequence). The CDR3 spans 16 residues. Trimming cost V 4 bases and J 3 bases, with 16 bases left between them.